Detailed here is one T cell receptor beta chain. This sample was included in a study of PD-L1 blockade in urothelial cancer. Study as a whole: T cell content in blood samples showed a median of about 140,000.

Only in-frame clones appear in the TCRdb table, and some are missing; sequencing was by immunoSEQ multiplex PCR. The sample includes some 27,000 clones, roughly 80% of them seen just once. The CDR3 is 16 amino acids. J was trimmed by 4 bases and V by 4 bases; bases with no gene match: 6. Germline V CDR1 and CDR2: SEHNR, FQNEAQ (reference sequence). The chain uses TRBV7-9 and TRBJ1-4; TRBD1 matches 10 bases. This receptor was taken from a man over 45 with urothelial cancer. The sequencing here drew on PBMCs, taken around atezolizumab (anti-PD-L1) treatment. The CDR3 sequence is CASSSGTGVLNEKLFF. The CDR3 DNA sequence: TGTGCCAGCAGCTCGGGGACAGGGGTTCTTAATGAAAAACTGTTTTTT.